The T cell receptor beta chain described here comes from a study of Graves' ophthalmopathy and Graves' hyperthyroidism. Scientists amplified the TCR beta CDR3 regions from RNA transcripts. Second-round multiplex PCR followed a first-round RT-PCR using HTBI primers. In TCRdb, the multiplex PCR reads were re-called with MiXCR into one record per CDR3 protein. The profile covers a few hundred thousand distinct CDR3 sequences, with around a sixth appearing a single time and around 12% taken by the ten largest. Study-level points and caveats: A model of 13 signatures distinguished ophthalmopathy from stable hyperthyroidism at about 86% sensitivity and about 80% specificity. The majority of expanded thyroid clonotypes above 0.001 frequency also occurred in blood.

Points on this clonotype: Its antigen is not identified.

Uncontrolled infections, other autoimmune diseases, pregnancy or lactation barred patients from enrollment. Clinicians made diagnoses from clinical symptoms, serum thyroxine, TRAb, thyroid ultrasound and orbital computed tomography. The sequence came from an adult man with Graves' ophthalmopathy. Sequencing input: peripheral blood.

The CDR3 protein is CATSRHAGDSITQETQYF. CDR3 nucleotide sequence: TGTGCCACCAGCAGACACGCGGGGGACTCAATAACCCAAGAGACCCAGTACTTC. This sequence joins TRBV15 and TRBJ2-5; 7 nucleotides line up with TRBD2. Per the germline V gene, CDR1 is LNHNV and CDR2 is YYDKDF (reference sequence). Unmatched junction bases numbered 13, after V lost 2 bases and J lost 1 base. CDR3 length: 18 residues.